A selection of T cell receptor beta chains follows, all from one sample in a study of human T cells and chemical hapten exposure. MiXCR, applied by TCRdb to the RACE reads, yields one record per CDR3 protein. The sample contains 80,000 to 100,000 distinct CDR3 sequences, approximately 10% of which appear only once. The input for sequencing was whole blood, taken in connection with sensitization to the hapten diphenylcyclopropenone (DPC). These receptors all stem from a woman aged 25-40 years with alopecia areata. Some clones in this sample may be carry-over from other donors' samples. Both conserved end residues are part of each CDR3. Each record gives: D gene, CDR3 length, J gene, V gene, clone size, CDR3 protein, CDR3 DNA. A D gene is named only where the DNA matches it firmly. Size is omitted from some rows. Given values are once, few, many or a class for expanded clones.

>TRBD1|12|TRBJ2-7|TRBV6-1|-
CASSAPWDSRHF
TGTGCCAGCAGTGCCCCATGGGACAGCCGGCACTTC
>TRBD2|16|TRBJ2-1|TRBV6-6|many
CASSTGLAELYNEQFF
TGTGCCAGCAGTACCGGACTAGCGGAGCTCTACAATGAGCAGTTCTTC
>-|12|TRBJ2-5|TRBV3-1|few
CASSPNQETQYF
TGTGCCAGCAGCCCTAACCAAGAGACCCAGTACTTC
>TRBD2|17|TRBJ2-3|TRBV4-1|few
CASSQDPGGSPTDTQYF
TGCGCCAGCAGCCAAGATCCTGGCGGGAGTCCCACAGATACGCAGTATTTT
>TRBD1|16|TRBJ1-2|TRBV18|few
CASSPLTGTGNYGYTF
TGTGCCAGCTCACCACTAACCGGGACAGGCAACTATGGCTACACCTTC
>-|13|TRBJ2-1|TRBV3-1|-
CASSQQTGTEQFF
TGTGCCAGCAGCCAGCAAACAGGGACTGAGCAGTTCTTC
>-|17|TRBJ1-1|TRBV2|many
CASSRQILVGVNTEAFF
TGTGCCAGCAGTCGACAGATCCTCGTGGGGGTGAACACTGAAGCTTTCTTT
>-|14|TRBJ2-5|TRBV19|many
CASSMGAPWETQYF
TGTGCCAGTAGTATGGGGGCCCCCTGGGAGACCCAGTACTTC
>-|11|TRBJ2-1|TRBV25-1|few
CASSLLFEQFF
TGTGCCAGCAGTCTCCTTTTCGAGCAGTTCTTC
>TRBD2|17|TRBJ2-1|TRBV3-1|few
CASSLGTSGREYNEQFF
TGTGCCAGCAGCTTAGGGACTAGCGGGAGGGAATACAATGAGCAGTTCTTC
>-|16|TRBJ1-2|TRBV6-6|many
CASSPGLGGGGYGYTF
TGTGCCAGCAGTCCCGGTTTAGGGGGAGGCGGCTATGGCTACACCTTC
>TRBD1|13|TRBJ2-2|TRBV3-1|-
CASSRQGSGELFF
TGTGCCAGCAGCCGACAGGGCTCCGGGGAGCTGTTTTTT
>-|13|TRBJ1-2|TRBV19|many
CASRSGPLYGYTF
TGTGCCAGTAGGTCAGGACCTCTTTATGGCTACACCTTC
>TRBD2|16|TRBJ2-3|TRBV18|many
CASSPGLAGAGDTQYF
TGTGCCAGCTCACCGGGACTAGCGGGAGCTGGAGATACGCAGTATTTT
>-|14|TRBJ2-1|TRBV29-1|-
CSVEDRDDRIEQFF
TGCAGCGTTGAAGATCGGGACGACAGGATTGAGCAGTTCTTC
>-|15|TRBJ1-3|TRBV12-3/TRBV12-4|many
CASTPLGGSGNTIYF
TGTGCCAGCACCCCACTGGGCGGCTCTGGAAACACCATATATTTT
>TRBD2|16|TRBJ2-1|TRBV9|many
CASSVDAAGGYNEQFF
TGTGCCAGCAGCGTAGATGCAGCGGGGGGTTACAATGAGCAGTTCTTC
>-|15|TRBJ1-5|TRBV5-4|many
CASSLGGPGNQPQHF
TGTGCCAGCAGCTTAGGCGGTCCTGGCAATCAGCCCCAGCATTTT
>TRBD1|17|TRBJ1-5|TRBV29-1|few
CSVGGTGGRLGNQPQHF
TGCAGCGTTGGGGGGACAGGGGGGCGGTTGGGGAATCAGCCCCAGCATTTT
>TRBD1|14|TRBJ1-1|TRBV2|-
CASSTLPTGVEAFF
TGTGCCAGCAGTACTTTACCAACAGGGGTTGAAGCTTTCTTT
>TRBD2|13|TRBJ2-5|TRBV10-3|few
CAIGPGGVETQYF
TGTGCCATCGGGCCGGGGGGAGTAGAGACCCAGTACTTC
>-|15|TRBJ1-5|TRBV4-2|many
CASSQSTLSNQPQHF
TGTGCCAGCAGTCAATCGACACTTAGCAATCAGCCCCAGCATTTT
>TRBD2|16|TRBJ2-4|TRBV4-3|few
CASSQDWTSGSDIQYF
TGCGCCAGCAGCCAAGATTGGACTAGCGGGAGTGACATTCAGTACTTC
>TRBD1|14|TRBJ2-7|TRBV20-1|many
CSARTGQGVYEQYF
TGCAGTGCTAGGACGGGACAGGGGGTGTACGAGCAGTACTTC